This TCR beta chain was sequenced for a study of beta chain features in type 1 diabetes. As every portion of the isolated RNA was reverse transcribed, the sequencing read expressed TCRB transcripts. The table came from immunoSEQ multiplex PCR; TCRdb's copy has only in-frame clones and leaves some out. The table records hundreds of thousands of clones, around 15% of them present only once. Per the germline V gene, CDR1 is LNHDA and CDR2 is SQIVND (reference sequence). The CDR3 is made up of 14 amino acids. V was clipped by 4 bases and J by 2 bases, with 12 bases between them. Worth noting for this clone: The antigen is not known.

Study-wide results and caveats: cDNA-based reads could over-represent cells with high TCR expression.

This chain joins TRBV19 and TRBJ2-7; TRBD2 is a possible D gene (5 bases). This receptor was obtained from a man between 18 and 29 years old in good health. Material: naive CD4+ T cells from blood. The CDR3 spells CASSTRDFTYEQYF. The CDR3 nucleotides are TGTGCCAGTAGTACCCGGGATTTTACCTACGAGCAGTACTTC.